A selection of T cell receptor beta chains follows, all from one sample in a study of human thymus T cells. TCRdb's copy holds only in-frame clones and misses some; the assay was immunoSEQ multiplex PCR. The repertoire holds around 44,000 clones, with 85% to 95% as singletons. Sequencing input: blood. The source is a boy younger than two with a congenital heart defect but otherwise immunologically healthy. CDR3s include the opening cysteine and the closing phenylalanine or tryptophan. Fields, in order: V gene, J gene, D gene, CDR3 length, CDR3 DNA, CDR3 protein. D genes are given only for firm matches.

v_gene: TRBV19
j_gene: TRBJ2-3
d_gene: -
len: 10
CDR3nt: TGTGCCAGTAGTGCAGATACGCAGTATTTT
CDR3aa: CASSADTQYF

v_gene: TRBV9
j_gene: TRBJ2-3
d_gene: -
len: 12
CDR3nt: TGTGCCAGTGGACCTCGCACAGATACGCAGTATTTT
CDR3aa: CASGPRTDTQYF

v_gene: TRBV29-1
j_gene: TRBJ1-4
d_gene: -
len: 11
CDR3nt: TGCAGCGTTGGGGGGCATGAAAAACTGTTTTTT
CDR3aa: CSVGGHEKLFF

v_gene: TRBV19
j_gene: TRBJ1-5
d_gene: TRBD1
len: 15
CDR3nt: TGTGCCAGTAGTCTCCGGGACAGGGTCAATCAGCCCCAGCATTTT
CDR3aa: CASSLRDRVNQPQHF

v_gene: TRBV5-4
j_gene: TRBJ2-5
d_gene: -
len: 13
CDR3nt: TGTGCCAGCAGCTTGGACTCGGCAAGGACCCAGTACTTC
CDR3aa: CASSLDSARTQYF

v_gene: TRBV4-1
j_gene: TRBJ2-2
d_gene: TRBD2
len: 16
CDR3nt: TGCGCCAGCAGCCAAGAAATAAGCGGGGGGGCCGGGGAGCTGTTTTTT
CDR3aa: CASSQEISGGAGELFF

v_gene: TRBV4-2
j_gene: TRBJ2-3
d_gene: TRBD2
len: 14
CDR3nt: TGTGCCAGCAGCCAAGAGCGGGGGGCAGATACGCAGTATTTT
CDR3aa: CASSQERGADTQYF

v_gene: TRBV7-6
j_gene: TRBJ2-7
d_gene: TRBD1
len: 15
CDR3nt: TGTGCCAGCAGCTTAGCGGGACAGGGGACCTACGAGCAGTACTTC
CDR3aa: CASSLAGQGTYEQYF

v_gene: TRBV30
j_gene: TRBJ1-2
d_gene: -
len: 11
CDR3nt: TGTGCCTGGGGGGGGTCCTATGGCTACACCTTC
CDR3aa: CAWGGSYGYTF

v_gene: TRBV5-1
j_gene: TRBJ2-7
d_gene: -
len: 13
CDR3nt: TGCGCCAGCAGCTTCCAGCCTACCTACGAGCAGTACTTC
CDR3aa: CASSFQPTYEQYF